What follows are 14 T cell receptor beta chains derived from one specimen sequenced in a study of shared clonotypes between healthy human individuals. TCRdb keeps only in-frame clones here, not all; method: immunoSEQ multiplex PCR. Of fewer than 2.5 million clones listed, under 95% are singletons. Sequencing was done on a sample of naive CD4+ T cells from PBMCs. Sample subset: CD45RA+ positively selected. These receptors came from a man younger than 35 in good health. Some clones in this sample may be carry-over from other donors' samples.

The V gene is TRBV28, the J gene TRBJ1-2; 8 positions agree with TRBD1. CDR1 is MDHEN and CDR2 is SYDVKM in the germline V gene. This CDR3 has 15 amino acids. J lost 7 bases, V lost 5 bases, and 12 bases had no gene match. CDR3 amino acids: CASSELDRELGGYTF. As DNA, the CDR3 is TGTGCCAGCAGTGAACTGGACAGGGAATTGGGTGGCTACACCTTC.

This rearrangement joins TRBV18 to TRBJ2-3; D uncertain. The germline V and J ends were trimmed by 3 bases and 4 bases, with 11 bases remaining between them. Germline lookup yields CDR1 KGHSH and CDR2 LQKENI. This CDR3 is 14 amino acids long. In nucleotides, the CDR3 is TGTGCCAGCTCACCCACCCCCGGAGCAGATACGCAGTATTTT. This codes for CASSPTPGADTQYF.

The rearrangement uses TRBV5-1 and TRBJ2-7; 9 bases match TRBD1. The V gene end was trimmed by 3 bases and the J gene end by 6 bases; junction bases not matched to a gene: 13. Germline values: CDR1 SGHRS, CDR2 YFSETQ. The CDR3 extends over 16 amino acids. In nucleotides, the CDR3 is TGCGCCAGCAGCTGGGGGGAGGGACAGGGCCTTCGCGAGCAGTACTTC. As protein: CASSWGEGQGLREQYF.

The chain employs TRBV5-1 and TRBJ2-1; possible D gene TRBD1, 5 bases. Per the germline V gene, CDR1 is SGHRS and CDR2 is YFSETQ. This CDR3 spans 16 amino acids. V was trimmed by 4 bases and J by 1 base, leaving 15 bases between them. CDR3 amino acids: CASSRDRQRSYNEQFF. The DNA of the CDR3 is TGCGCCAGCAGCCGTGATCGACAGAGGTCCTACAATGAGCAGTTCTTC.

A remark on this clone: This sample includes further DNA sequences coding for the same CDR3. This rearrangement joins TRBV5-1 to TRBJ2-2; 8 bases match TRBD1. This CDR3 is 14 amino acids long. V was clipped by 5 bases and J by 5 bases; unmatched bases: 5. Germline V lookup: CDR1 SGHRS, CDR2 YFSETQ. DNA of the CDR3: TGCGCCAGCAGTGGGACAGGAAGGACCGGGGAGCTGTTTTTT. Residues: CASSGTGRTGELFF.

V gene TRBV21-1 combines with J gene TRBJ2-1; the table's D call of TRBD2 was not tested on the DNA. TRBV21-1 represents a pseudogene. CDR3 length equals 15 residues. The CDR3 DNA reads TGTGCCAGCAGCAAAACGAAGCGGCGCTACAATGAGCAGTTCTTC. As protein: CASSKTKRRYNEQFF.

The chain carries TRBV5-4 and TRBJ2-1; D gene ambiguous. The CDR3 spans 13 residues. Germline CDR1 is SGHNT and CDR2 is YYREEE (reference sequence). V was clipped by 4 bases and J by 8 bases, with 13 bases between them. The CDR3 spells CASSRPGEDEQFF. DNA of the CDR3: TGTGCCAGCAGCCGTCCTGGCGAGGATGAGCAGTTCTTC.

For the CDR3, the DNA is TGTGCCAGCAGTTACTCAGACATGGACACTGAAGCTTTCTTT. Its protein product is CASSYSDMDTEAFF. The J gene is TRBJ1-1, the V gene TRBV6-6; D gene ambiguous. V gave up 0 bases and J gave up 3 bases, with 8 bases separating them. Germline V gene sequence: CDR1 MNHNY, CDR2 SVGAGI (reference sequence). The CDR3 has 14 residues.

The chain is built from TRBV6-6 and TRBJ2-7, with D perhaps matching TRBD2 (5 bases). Trimming cost V 6 bases and J 0 bases, with 9 bases left between them. The CDR3 has 13 residues. Germline CDR1 MNHNY, CDR2 SVGAGI (reference sequence). The CDR3 loop reads CASSPGISYEQYF. DNA for the CDR3: TGTGCCAGCAGCCCCGGGATCTCCTACGAGCAGTACTTC.

This clone was counted a single time. V gene TRBV7-8 combines with J gene TRBJ2-7; D gene ambiguous. The CDR3 has 15 residues. CDR1 SGHVS and CDR2 FQNEAQ come from the germline V gene. V was cut by 1 base and J by 0 bases, with 10 bases left in between. CDR3 sequence reads: CASSLDLDASYEQYF. The CDR3 DNA sequence: TGTGCCAGCAGCTTAGATTTGGATGCCTCCTACGAGCAGTACTTC.

The rearrangement uses TRBV23-1 and TRBJ2-7; no reliable D call. TRBV23-1 belongs to the ORF category, with a function that is uncertain. Trimming removed 4 bases from V and 4 bases from J, with 20 bases in between. The CDR3 has 16 residues. The CDR3 DNA follows: TGCGCCAGCAGTCCCCCTGTGTCGCCTAGGGTATACGAGCAGTACTTC. Amino acid sequence: CASSPPVSPRVYEQYF.

The gene calls are TRBV5-6 and TRBJ2-4; D unclear. Per germline, CDR1 SGHDT and CDR2 YYEEEE. This CDR3 spans 16 amino acids. V was clipped by 1 base and J by 0 bases, with 11 bases between them. CDR3 in amino acids: CASSLLGSLAKNIQYF. In DNA form, the CDR3 reads TGTGCCAGCAGCTTGTTAGGGTCTTTAGCCAAAAACATTCAGTACTTC.

The J gene is TRBJ1-4, the V gene TRBV27; 7 bases are shared with TRBD1. CDR1 is MNHEY, CDR2 SMNVEV, per germline (reference sequence). The CDR3 runs to 14 residues. V dropped 8 bases and J dropped 8; count of bases not matched to a gene: 11. CDR3 sequence: CASGDRDRREKLFF. The CDR3 nucleotides are TGTGCCAGCGGCGACCGGGACAGAAGGGAAAAACTGTTTTTT.

CDR3 region: CASGQQGNYGYTF. CDR3 nucleotide sequence: TGTGCCAGCGGACAACAGGGGAACTATGGCTACACCTTC. The chain carries TRBV6-5 and TRBJ1-2, with TRBD1 identical over 7 bases. Germline CDR1 reads MNHEY; CDR2 reads SVGAGI. This CDR3 spans 13 amino acids. The V segment lost 8 bases and the J segment 2 bases; nucleotides outside the gene matches: 5.